This TCR beta chain emerged from a study of T cell repertoires in cytomegalovirus infection. Germline values: CDR1 SGHVS, CDR2 FNYEAQ. Between the trimmed V and J ends, which lost 5 bases and 4 bases, there was a span of 18 bases. There are 16 residues in the CDR3. TCRdb itself ran the reads through MiXCR, one entry per CDR3 protein. The sample lists 250,000 or so distinct CDR3 sequences, over 8% occurring once. Sequencing used PBMCs. This sequence originates from a human donor in good health (CMV status not recorded). Some clones in this sample may be carry-over from other donors' samples. The V gene is TRBV7-6, the J gene TRBJ1-3; the D gene is possibly TRBD1 (6 bases). The DNA for the CDR3 is TGTGCCAGCAGCCCCCGGGCATGGGGGCCCGGAAACACCATATATTTT. The encoded protein is CASSPRAWGPGNTIYF.